Below are 10 T cell receptor beta chains sequenced from a single sample in a study of blood T cells in healthy people across ages (dated by TCRdb to between 2014 and 2016). Library creation used 5' RACE. TCRdb shows the sequencer as Illumina HiSeq 2500. A second PCR of about 7 to 12 cycles was run with a J-beta primer mix and a sample-barcoded 5' primer. TCRdb redid the processing of the public reads, applying fastp at Q25 and MiXCR, and retained in-frame beta chains. Rows are unified per CDR3 protein, each entry keeping the most common DNA and genes. This sample comprises about 1.8 million distinct CDR3 sequences, approximately 50% of them detected only once. The ten largest account for around 2.1% of the sample. The specimen was blood. The source of these receptors is a woman in her 40s in good health.

This clonotype occurred a few times. The chain employs TRBV27 and TRBJ1-5, with D maybe TRBD1 (6 bases). This CDR3 comprises 19 residues. V was cut by 5 bases and J by 0 bases, with 23 bases left in between. The germline V gene encodes CDR1 MNHEY and CDR2 SMNVEV (reference sequence). In DNA, the CDR3 is TGTGCCAGCAGTCTTTTTGCGACAGGACCTGTTAATAGCAATCAGCCCCAGCATTTT. Protein sequence: CASSLFATGPVNSNQPQHF.

The table lists this clonotype with many counts. The V gene is TRBV20-1, the J gene TRBJ2-7; 10 bases align to TRBD1. Germline CDR1 is DFQATT and CDR2 is SNEGSKA (reference sequence). V gave up 1 base and J gave up 1 base; unmatched junction bases: 7. The CDR3 length is 16 residues. The CDR3 reads CSARVLGQGQSYEQYF. CDR3 coding DNA: TGCAGTGCTAGAGTGTTGGGACAGGGGCAATCCTACGAGCAGTACTTC.

CDR3 residues: CASSWVRGSGTGELFF. The CDR3 DNA sequence: TGTGCCAGCAGCTGGGTTCGGGGATCGGGCACCGGGGAGCTGTTTTTT. The genes are TRBV5-5 and TRBJ2-2, with D tentatively TRBD2 (5 bases). With 3 bases removed from V and 4 bases from J, the gap between germline ends came to 16 bases. CDR3 length: 16 residues. The germline gives CDR1 SGHKS, CDR2 YYEKEE (reference sequence).

The chain combines TRBV6-2 or TRBV6-3 with TRBJ2-1, with TRBD2 matching over 7 bases. The germline V gene encodes CDR1 MNHEY and CDR2 SVGEGT. The CDR3 has 15 amino acids. Trimming cost V 5 bases and J 8 bases; bases outside gene matches: 12. CDR3 loop: CASSTRGVRDDEQFF. CDR3 sequence (DNA): TGTGCCAGCAGTACTCGGGGGGTCCGTGATGATGAGCAGTTCTTC.

This chain connects TRBV4-2 to TRBJ2-3; 9 bases map to TRBD2. The V segment lost 0 bases and the J segment 4 bases; nucleotides outside the gene matches: 8. The V gene's germline CDR1 is LGHNA and CDR2 YNFKEQ. The CDR3 runs to 17 residues. For the CDR3, the DNA is TGTGCCAGCAGCCAAGACAGACGGCGGGGGGGCGCAGATACGCAGTATTTT. Translated, it gives CASSQDRRRGGADTQYF.

The chain is built from TRBV12-3 or TRBV12-4 and TRBJ1-2; tentative D call: TRBD1 (6 bases). CDR3 size: 15 residues. Trimming cost V 3 bases and J 8 bases, with 19 bases left between them. The CDR3 region has the DNA TGTGCCAGCAGTTTTCTCCAAAAGGGGGGGCGAGGCTACACCTTC. Its protein product is CASSFLQKGGRGYTF.

The gene calls are TRBV5-1 and TRBJ2-1; possibly TRBD1 or TRBD2 for D (6 bases each). This CDR3 region has 16 residues. The V end was cut by 6 bases, the J end by 9 bases, with 25 bases between. In germline, CDR1 is SGHRS, CDR2 YFSETQ. For the CDR3, the DNA is TGCGCCAGCAACCTCATTTCCGGGACGGGGGCACGTGAGCAGTTCTTC. This gives the protein CASNLISGTGAREQFF.

This sequence joins TRBV6-6 and TRBJ2-7; the D gene is possibly TRBD2 (5 bases). CDR1 is MNHNY and CDR2 is SVGAGI in the germline V gene (reference sequence). V lost 6 bases to trimming and J lost 6 bases, with 15 bases between them. CDR3 size: 13 residues. CDR3 nucleotides: TGTGCCAGCAGAGATAGGACTGGAGGCGAGCAGTACTTC. Protein product: CASRDRTGGEQYF.

The genes are TRBV20-1 and TRBJ2-5, with TRBD2 as a possible D gene (7 bases). Trimming pared 3 bases from V and 5 bases from J, leaving 19 bases between. This CDR3 region has 15 residues. Germline V CDR1 and CDR2: DFQATT, SNEGSKA (reference sequence). The CDR3 DNA follows: TGCAGTGCTAGCGGCGGGGGCGCCTTTGGTGAGACCCAGTACTTC. This translates into CSASGGGAFGETQYF.

This chain joins TRBV29-1 and TRBJ1-2, with 8 bases fitting TRBD1. This CDR3 contains 13 residues. The germline CDR1 and CDR2 sequences are SQVTM and ANQGSEA. J lost 5 bases, V lost 7 bases, and 9 bases had no gene match. CDR3 nucleotide sequence: TGCAGCGCCGAGGGGACAGGCCCTTATGGCTACACCTTC. It codes for CSAEGTGPYGYTF.